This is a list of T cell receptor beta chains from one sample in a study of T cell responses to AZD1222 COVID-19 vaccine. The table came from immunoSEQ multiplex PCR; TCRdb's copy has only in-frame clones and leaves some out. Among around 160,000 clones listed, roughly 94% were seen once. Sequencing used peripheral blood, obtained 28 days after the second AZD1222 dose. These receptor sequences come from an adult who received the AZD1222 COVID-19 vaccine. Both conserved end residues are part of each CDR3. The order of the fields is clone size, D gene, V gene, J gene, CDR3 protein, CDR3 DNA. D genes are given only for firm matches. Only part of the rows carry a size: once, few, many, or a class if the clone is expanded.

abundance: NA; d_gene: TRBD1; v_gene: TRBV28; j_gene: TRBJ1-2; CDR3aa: CASTTGQYYGYTF; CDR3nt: TGTGCCAGCACCACGGGACAGTACTATGGCTACACCTTC
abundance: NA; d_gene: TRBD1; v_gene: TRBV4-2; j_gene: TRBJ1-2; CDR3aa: CASSQDREGTGLNSRKGYTF; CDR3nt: TGTGCCAGCAGCCAAGATCGGGAAGGGACAGGGCTTAATAGTAGGAAAGGCTACACCTTC
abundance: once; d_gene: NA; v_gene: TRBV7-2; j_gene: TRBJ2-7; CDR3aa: CASSAGRIYEQYF; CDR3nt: TGTGCCAGCAGCGCGGGACGAATATACGAGCAGTACTTC
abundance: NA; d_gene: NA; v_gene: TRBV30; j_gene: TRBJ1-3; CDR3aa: CAWGGGNTIYF; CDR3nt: TGTGCCTGGGGAGGGGGAAACACCATATATTTT
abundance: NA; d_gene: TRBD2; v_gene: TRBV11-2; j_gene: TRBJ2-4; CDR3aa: CASSPSGGGANIQYF; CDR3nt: TGTGCCAGCAGCCCGAGTGGCGGGGGGGCAAACATTCAGTACTTC
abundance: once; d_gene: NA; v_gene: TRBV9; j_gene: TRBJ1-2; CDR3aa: CASSSPDRYGYTF; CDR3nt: TGTGCCAGCAGCTCCCCCGATCGTTATGGCTACACCTTC
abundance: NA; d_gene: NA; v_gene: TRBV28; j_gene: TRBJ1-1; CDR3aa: CASSLGQTLNTEAFF; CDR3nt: TGTGCCAGCAGCCTTGGACAGACGTTGAACACTGAAGCTTTCTTT
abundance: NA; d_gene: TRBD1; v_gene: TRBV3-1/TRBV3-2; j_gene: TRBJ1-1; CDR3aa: CASSRRQGDTEAFF; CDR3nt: TGTGCCAGCAGCCGCAGACAGGGGGACACTGAAGCTTTCTTT
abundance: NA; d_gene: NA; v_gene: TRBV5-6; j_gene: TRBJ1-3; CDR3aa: CASSGGPALSGNTIYF; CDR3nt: TGTGCCAGCAGCGGGGGCCCTGCGCTCTCTGGAAACACCATATATTTT
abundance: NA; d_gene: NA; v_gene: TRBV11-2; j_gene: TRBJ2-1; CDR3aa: CASSLFSYNEQFF; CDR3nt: TGTGCCAGCAGCTTGTTTAGCTACAATGAGCAGTTCTTC
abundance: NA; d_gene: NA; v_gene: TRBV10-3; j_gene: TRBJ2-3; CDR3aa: CAISVRSRTSTDTQYF; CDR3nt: TGTGCCATCAGTGTTCGGAGCAGAACTAGCACAGATACGCAGTATTTT
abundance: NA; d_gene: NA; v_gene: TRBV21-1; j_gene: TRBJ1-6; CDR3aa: CASKYGQGPVSPLHF; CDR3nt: TGTGCCAGCAAGTATGGACAGGGCCCAGTTTCACCCCTCCACTTT
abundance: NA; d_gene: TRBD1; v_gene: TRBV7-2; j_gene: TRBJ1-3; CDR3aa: CASSSTGAGNTIYF; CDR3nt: TGTGCCAGCAGTTCGACAGGGGCTGGAAACACCATATATTTT
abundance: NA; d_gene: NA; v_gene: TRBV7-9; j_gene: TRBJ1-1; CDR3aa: CASSPRQALNTEAFF; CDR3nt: TGTGCCAGCAGCCCTCGACAGGCTTTGAACACTGAAGCTTTCTTT
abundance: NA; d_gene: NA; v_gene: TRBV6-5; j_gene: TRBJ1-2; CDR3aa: CASSSGHNYGYTF; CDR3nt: TGTGCCAGCAGCTCGGGACACAACTATGGCTACACCTTC
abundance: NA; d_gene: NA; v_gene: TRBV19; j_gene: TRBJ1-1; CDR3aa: CASTSGSMGTEAFF; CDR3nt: TGTGCCAGTACCTCCGGGTCTATGGGAACTGAAGCTTTCTTT
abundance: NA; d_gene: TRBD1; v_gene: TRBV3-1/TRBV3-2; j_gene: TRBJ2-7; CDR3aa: CASSQDGTGGNEQYF; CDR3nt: TGTGCCAGCAGCCAAGATGGGACAGGGGGAAACGAGCAGTACTTC
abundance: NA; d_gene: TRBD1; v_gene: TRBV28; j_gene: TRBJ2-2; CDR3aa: CASSLRGQTNTGELFF; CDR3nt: TGTGCCAGCAGTCTCCGGGGACAGACTAACACCGGGGAGCTGTTTTTT
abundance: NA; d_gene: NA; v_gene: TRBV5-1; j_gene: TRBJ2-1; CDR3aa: CASSLGPRVDYNEQFF; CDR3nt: TGCGCCAGCAGCTTGGGGCCTAGAGTAGACTACAATGAGCAGTTCTTC
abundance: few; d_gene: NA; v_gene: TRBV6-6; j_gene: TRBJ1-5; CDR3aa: CASSGDQPQHF; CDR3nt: TGTGCCAGCAGTGGGGATCAGCCCCAGCATTTT
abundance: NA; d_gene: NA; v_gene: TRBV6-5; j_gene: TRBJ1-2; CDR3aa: CASRGGRGFGYTF; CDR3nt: TGTGCCAGCAGAGGGGGACGAGGCTTCGGCTACACCTTC
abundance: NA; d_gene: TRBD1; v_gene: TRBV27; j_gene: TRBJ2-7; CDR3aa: CASSPLQGRPVYEQYF; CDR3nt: TGTGCCAGCAGTCCATTACAGGGGAGACCGGTCTACGAGCAGTACTTC
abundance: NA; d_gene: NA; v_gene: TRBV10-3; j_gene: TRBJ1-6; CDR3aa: CATSPPPRANSPLHF; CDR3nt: TGTGCCACCTCACCGCCACCTAGGGCTAATTCACCCCTCCACTTT
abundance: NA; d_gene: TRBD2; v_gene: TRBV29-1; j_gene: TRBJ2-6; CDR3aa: CSVAKREGTGANVLTF; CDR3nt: TGCAGCGTTGCAAAGAGGGAGGGGACTGGGGCCAACGTCCTGACTTTC
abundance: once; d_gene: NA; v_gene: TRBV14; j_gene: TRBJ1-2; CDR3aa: CASSGGPRPAEGYTF; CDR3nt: TGTGCCAGCAGCGGGGGACCTCGCCCGGCTGAGGGCTACACCTTC
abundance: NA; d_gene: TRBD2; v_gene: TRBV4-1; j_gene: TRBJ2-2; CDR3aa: CASSPGGLVTGELFF; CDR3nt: TGCGCCAGCAGCCCCGGGGGGTTGGTCACCGGGGAGCTGTTTTTT
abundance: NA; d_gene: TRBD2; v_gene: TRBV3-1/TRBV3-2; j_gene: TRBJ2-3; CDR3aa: CASSQDWASGSTDTQYF; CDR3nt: TGTGCCAGCAGCCAAGATTGGGCTAGCGGGAGCACAGATACGCAGTATTTT
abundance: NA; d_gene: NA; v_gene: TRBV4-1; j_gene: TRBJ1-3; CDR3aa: CASSRSPGTSGNTIYF; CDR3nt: TGCGCCAGCAGCCGCTCTCCGGGGACCTCTGGAAACACCATATATTTT
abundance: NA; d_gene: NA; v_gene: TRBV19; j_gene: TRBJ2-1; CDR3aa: CASSPTTHYNEQFF; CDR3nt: TGTGCCAGTAGCCCTACTACACACTACAATGAGCAGTTCTTC
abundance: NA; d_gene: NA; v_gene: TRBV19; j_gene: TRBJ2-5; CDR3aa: CASERGPGQETQYF; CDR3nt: TGTGCCAGTGAGAGGGGCCCTGGCCAAGAGACCCAGTACTTC
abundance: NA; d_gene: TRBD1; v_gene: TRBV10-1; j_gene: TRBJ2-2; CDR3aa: CASSDPPGQGVGELFF; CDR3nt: TGCGCCAGCAGTGACCCCCCGGGACAGGGCGTCGGGGAGCTGTTTTTT
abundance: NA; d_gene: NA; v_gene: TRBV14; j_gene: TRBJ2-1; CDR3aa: CASSQPWGEQFF; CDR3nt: TGTGCCAGCAGCCAACCATGGGGTGAGCAGTTCTTC
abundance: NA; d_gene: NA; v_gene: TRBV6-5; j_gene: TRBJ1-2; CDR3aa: CASSSQGYGYTF; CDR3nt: TGTGCCAGCAGTTCACAGGGTTATGGCTACACCTTC
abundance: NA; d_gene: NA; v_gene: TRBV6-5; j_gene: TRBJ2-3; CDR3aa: CASSREKSTDTQYF; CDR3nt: TGTGCCAGCAGCCGGGAAAAGAGCACAGATACGCAGTATTTT
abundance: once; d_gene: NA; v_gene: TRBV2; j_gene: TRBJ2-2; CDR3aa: CASSPPQGTGELFF; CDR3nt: TGTGCCAGCAGTCCACCCCAGGGGACCGGGGAGCTGTTTTTT
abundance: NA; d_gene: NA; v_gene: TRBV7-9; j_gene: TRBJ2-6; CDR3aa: CASSLAGGQAGANVLTF; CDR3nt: TGTGCCAGCAGCTTAGCGGGGGGGCAAGCTGGGGCCAACGTCCTGACTTTC
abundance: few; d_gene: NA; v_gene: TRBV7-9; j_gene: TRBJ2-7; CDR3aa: CASSRSLDEQYF; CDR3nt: TGTGCCAGCAGCCGGAGCCTCGACGAGCAGTACTTC
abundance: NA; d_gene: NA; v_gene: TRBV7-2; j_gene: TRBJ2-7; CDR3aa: CASSLAGPTYEQYF; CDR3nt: TGTGCCAGCAGCTTAGCCGGGCCCACGTACGAGCAGTACTTC
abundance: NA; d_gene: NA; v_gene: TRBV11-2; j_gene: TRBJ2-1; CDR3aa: CASSGGRGSYNEQFF; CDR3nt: TGTGCCAGCAGCGGGGGACGAGGCTCCTACAATGAGCAGTTCTTC
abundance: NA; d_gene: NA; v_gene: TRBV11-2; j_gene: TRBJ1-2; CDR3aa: CASSLVSGVANYGYTF; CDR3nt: TGTGCCAGCAGCTTAGTGTCGGGCGTAGCTAACTATGGCTACACCTTC
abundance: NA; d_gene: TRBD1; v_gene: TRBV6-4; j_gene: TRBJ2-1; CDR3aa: CASSDYGTGGYNEQFF; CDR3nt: TGTGCCAGCAGTGATTACGGGACAGGGGGCTACAATGAGCAGTTCTTC
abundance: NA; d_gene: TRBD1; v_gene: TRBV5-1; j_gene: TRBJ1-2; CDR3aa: CASSLGQGGGYTF; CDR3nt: TGCGCCAGCAGCTTGGGACAGGGAGGCGGCTACACCTTC
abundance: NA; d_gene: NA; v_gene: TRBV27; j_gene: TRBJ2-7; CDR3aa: CASSLVYSNYEQYF; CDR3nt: TGTGCCAGCAGTTTAGTGTACTCCAACTACGAGCAGTACTTC
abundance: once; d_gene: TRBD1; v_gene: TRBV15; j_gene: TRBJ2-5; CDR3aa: CATSARTGPQETQYF; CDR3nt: TGTGCCACCAGCGCCCGGACAGGGCCCCAAGAGACCCAGTACTTC
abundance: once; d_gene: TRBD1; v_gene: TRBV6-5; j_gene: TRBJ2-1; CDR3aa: CASSYRDRVGYEQFF; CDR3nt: TGTGCCAGCAGTTACCGGGACAGGGTTGGGTATGAGCAGTTCTTC
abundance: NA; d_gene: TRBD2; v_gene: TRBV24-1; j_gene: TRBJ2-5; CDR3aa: CATSPETSGSPQETQYF; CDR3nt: TGTGCCACCAGTCCAGAGACTAGCGGGAGTCCCCAAGAGACCCAGTACTTC
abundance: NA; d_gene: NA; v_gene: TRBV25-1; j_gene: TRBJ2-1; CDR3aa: CASSEKGPYYNEQFF; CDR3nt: TGTGCCAGCAGTGAAAAGGGACCGTACTACAATGAGCAGTTCTTC
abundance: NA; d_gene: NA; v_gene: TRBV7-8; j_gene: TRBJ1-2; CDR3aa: CASSHLQSRQEYGYTF; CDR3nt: TGTGCCAGCAGCCATCTGCAATCCCGACAGGAATATGGCTACACCTTC
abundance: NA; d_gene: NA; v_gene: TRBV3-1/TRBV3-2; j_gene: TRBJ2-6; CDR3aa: CASSTQGMSGANVLTF; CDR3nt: TGTGCCAGCAGCACCCAGGGGATGTCTGGGGCCAACGTCCTGACTTTC
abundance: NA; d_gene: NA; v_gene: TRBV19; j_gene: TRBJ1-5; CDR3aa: CASKRGSNQPQHF; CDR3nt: TGTGCCAGTAAACGGGGAAGCAATCAGCCCCAGCATTTT
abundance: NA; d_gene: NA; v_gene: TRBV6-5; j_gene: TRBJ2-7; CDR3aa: CASSSTTERYEQYF; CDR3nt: TGTGCCAGCAGCTCCACTACCGAAAGATACGAGCAGTACTTC
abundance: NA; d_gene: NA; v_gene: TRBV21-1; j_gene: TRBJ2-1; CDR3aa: CASSNPLGRDYNEQFF; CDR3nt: TGTGCCAGCAGCAACCCCCTAGGCCGGGACTACAATGAGCAGTTCTTC
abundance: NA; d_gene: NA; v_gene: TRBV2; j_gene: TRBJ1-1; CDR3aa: CASSVQEINTEAFF; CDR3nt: TGTGCCAGCAGTGTGCAGGAGATAAACACTGAAGCTTTCTTT